These 7 T cell receptor beta chains originate from one sample sequenced in a study of cytomegalovirus exposure and HLA in healthy donors. Use of 60 Vbeta and 13 Jbeta primers characterized the PCR. Data came from immunoSEQ multiplex PCR; TCRdb stores just in-frame clones and leaves some out. Altogether around 200,000 clones are present, more than 65% being singletons, with the ten largest covering 1.5% to 2%. Specimen: PBMCs. Every receptor here comes from a man aged 50 to 60 in good health and CMV-seronegative.

This clone appeared once. Relative to the germline gene, one junction end is altered; a read error may explain this. The rearrangement joins TRBV7-3 to TRBJ2-5, with 12 bases identical to TRBD1. From germline, CDR1 is SGHTA and CDR2 FQGTGA. The CDR3 is 15 amino acids. The chain's CDR3 is CASSLGQGAGETKYF. The DNA for the CDR3 is TGTGCCAGCAGCTTGGGACAGGGGGCTGGAGAGACCAAGTACTTC.

The chain is built from TRBV7-8 and TRBJ1-1; D not certain. The length of the CDR3 is 16 residues. Germline V gene sequence: CDR1 SGHVS, CDR2 FQNEAQ. The V gene lost 2 bases and the J gene lost 6 bases, with 19 bases spanning the gap. The CDR3 bases are TGTGCCAGCAGCTTATTCTCCCGGGGTGATTTGGCTGAAGCTTTCTTT. This gives the protein CASSLFSRGDLAEAFF.

The genes are TRBV29-1 and TRBJ2-7, with 11 bases fitting TRBD2. Per the germline V gene, CDR1 is SQVTM and CDR2 is ANQGSEA. The J segment lost 3 bases and the V segment lost 6 bases, leaving 13 bases of the junction unmatched. This CDR3 has 16 residues. For the CDR3, the DNA is TGCAGCGTATCAAGAGGAGATAGCGGGAGGGACTACGAGCAGTACTTC. Residues: CSVSRGDSGRDYEQYF.

The V and J genes are TRBV7-9 and TRBJ1-5; D is unclear. The V gene's germline CDR1 is SEHNR and CDR2 FQNEAQ (reference sequence). The CDR3 length is 16 residues. Trimming took off 5 bases at V and 0 bases at J, with 14 bases between the two ends. CDR3 DNA sequence: TGTGCCAGCAGCACCGACACTGAATATAGCAATCAGCCCCAGCATTTT. It encodes CASSTDTEYSNQPQHF.

The chain links TRBV15 to TRBJ2-2, with D unclear. CDR3 length: 13 residues. The germline CDR1 and CDR2 sequences are LNHNV and YYDKDF (reference sequence). The germline V and J ends were trimmed by 0 bases and 7 bases, with 6 bases remaining between them. CDR3 in amino acids: CATSRDTGGELFF. CDR3 in DNA: TGTGCCACCAGCAGAGATACTGGCGGGGAGCTGTTTTTT.

The chain couples TRBV4-1 to TRBJ2-3, with TRBD2 identical over 16 bases. This CDR3 is 18 amino acids long. After removal of 3 bases from V and 4 bases from J, the junction contained 7 bases not matched to a gene. Germline lookup yields CDR1 MGHRA and CDR2 YSYEKL. The CDR3 is CASSHPGTSGRAADTQYF. CDR3 nucleotide sequence: TGCGCCAGCAGCCATCCCGGGACTAGCGGGAGGGCTGCAGATACGCAGTATTTT.

The chain links TRBV5-8 to TRBJ2-4; D is perhaps TRBD1 (7 bases). The CDR3 is 14 amino acids. Trimming removed 3 bases from V and 7 bases from J, with 14 bases in between. Germline lookup yields CDR1 SGHTS and CDR2 YDEGEE. The CDR3 DNA follows: TGTGCCAGCAGCTGGCAGGGGGGAGGCAACATTCAGTACTTC. Its protein product is CASSWQGGGNIQYF.